This T cell receptor beta chain emerged from a study of blood T cell repertoires in COVID-19. Study background: COVID-19 samples collected from the United States, Italy and Spain covered acute and convalescent phases.

This table comes from immunoSEQ multiplex PCR, and its TCRdb copy is limited to in-frame clones, with some not included. Among about 50,000 clones listed, 65% to 90% were seen once. Germline assignment: CDR1 LNHDA and CDR2 SQIVND (reference sequence). CDR3 size: 14 residues. After removal of 6 bases from V and 8 bases from J, the junction contained 8 bases not matched to a gene. The chain carries TRBV19 and TRBJ1-2; 11 bases are shared with TRBD1. Sequences were obtained from peripheral blood. The sequence was collected from an elderly woman with COVID-19, enrolled during active disease. The CDR3 nucleotides read TGTGCCAGTAGCCCTCCGGGACAGGGGGAAGGCTACACCTTC. It codes for CASSPPGQGEGYTF.